In its sample, the clone carrying this T cell receptor beta chain was seen many times. The library was built for alpha chains, so this beta chain is an off-target read and its size means little. This sample was included in a study of spatial heterogeneity in lung cancer. MiXCR, run by TCRdb on the 5' RACE reads, gives a single entry per CDR3 protein. This repertoire shows about 15,000 distinct CDR3 sequences, roughly 3.9% found once; its top ten account for 9.8%. Time point meaning: sample taken at primary tumor resection. The clonotype comes from a male donor with early-stage non-small cell lung cancer. Sequenced material: normal lung tissue next to the tumor, taken at surgery.

For the CDR3, the DNA is TGCAGCGTGCAAAAGACTAGCGGGAACACAGATACGCAGTATTTT. As protein: CSVQKTSGNTDTQYF. The genes are TRBV29-1 and TRBJ2-3, with 11 bases identical to TRBD2. The germline gives CDR1 SQVTM, CDR2 ANQGSEA. Trimming cost V 6 bases and J 2 bases; bases outside gene matches: 7. The CDR3 has 15 amino acids.